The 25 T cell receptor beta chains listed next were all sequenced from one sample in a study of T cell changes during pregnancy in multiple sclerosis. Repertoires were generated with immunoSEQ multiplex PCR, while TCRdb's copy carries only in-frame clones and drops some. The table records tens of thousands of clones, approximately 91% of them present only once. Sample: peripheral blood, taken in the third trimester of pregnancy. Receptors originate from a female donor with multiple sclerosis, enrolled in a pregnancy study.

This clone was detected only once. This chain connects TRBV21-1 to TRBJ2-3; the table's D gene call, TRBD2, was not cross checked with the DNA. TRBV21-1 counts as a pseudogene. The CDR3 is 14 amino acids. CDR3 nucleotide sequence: TGTGCCAGCAGCAACCTGACCGGGGTACATACGCAGTATTTT. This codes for CASSNLTGVHTQYF.

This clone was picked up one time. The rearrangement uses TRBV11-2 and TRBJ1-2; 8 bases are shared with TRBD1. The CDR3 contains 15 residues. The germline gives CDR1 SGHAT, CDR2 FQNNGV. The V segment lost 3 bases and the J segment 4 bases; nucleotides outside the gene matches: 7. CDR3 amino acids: CASSLGGQGGYGYTF. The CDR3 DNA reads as TGTGCCAGCAGCTTGGGTGGACAGGGTGGCTATGGCTACACCTTC.

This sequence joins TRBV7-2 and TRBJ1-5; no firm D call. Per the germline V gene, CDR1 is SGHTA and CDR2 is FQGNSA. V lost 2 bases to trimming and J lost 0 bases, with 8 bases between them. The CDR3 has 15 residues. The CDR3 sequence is CASSLYSSSNQPQHF. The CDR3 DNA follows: TGTGCCAGCAGCTTATATAGTAGTAGCAATCAGCCCCAGCATTTT.

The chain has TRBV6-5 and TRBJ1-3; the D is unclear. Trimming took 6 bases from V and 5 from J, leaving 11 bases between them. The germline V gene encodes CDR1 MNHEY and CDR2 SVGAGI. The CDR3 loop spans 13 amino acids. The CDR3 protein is CASRPPQRNTIYF. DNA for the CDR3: TGTGCCAGCAGACCCCCCCAGAGAAACACCATATATTTT.

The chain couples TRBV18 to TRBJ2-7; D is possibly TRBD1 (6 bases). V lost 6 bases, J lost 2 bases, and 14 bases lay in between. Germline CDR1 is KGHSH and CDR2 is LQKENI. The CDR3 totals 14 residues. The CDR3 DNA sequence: TGTGCCAGCTCCGTGGCGGCAGGGGCCTACGAGCAGTACTTC. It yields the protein CASSVAAGAYEQYF.

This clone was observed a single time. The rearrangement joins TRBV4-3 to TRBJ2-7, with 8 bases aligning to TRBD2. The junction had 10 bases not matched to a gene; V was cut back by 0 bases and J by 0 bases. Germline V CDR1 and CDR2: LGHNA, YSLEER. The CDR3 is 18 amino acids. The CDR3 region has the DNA TGCGCCAGCAGCCAAGACGCAGGGCGGGGGGTACTCTCCTACGAGCAGTACTTC. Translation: CASSQDAGRGVLSYEQYF.

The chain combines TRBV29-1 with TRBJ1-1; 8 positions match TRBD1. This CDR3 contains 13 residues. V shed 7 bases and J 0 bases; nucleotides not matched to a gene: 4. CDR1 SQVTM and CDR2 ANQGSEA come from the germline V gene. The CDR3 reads CSGQGAMNTEAFF. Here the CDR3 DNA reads TGCAGCGGTCAGGGGGCGATGAACACTGAAGCTTTCTTT.

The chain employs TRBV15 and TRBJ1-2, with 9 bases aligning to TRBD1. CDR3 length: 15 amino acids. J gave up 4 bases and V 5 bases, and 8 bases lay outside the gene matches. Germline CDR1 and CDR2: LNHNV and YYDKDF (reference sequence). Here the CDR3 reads CATSRQGEGVYGYTF. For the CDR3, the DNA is TGTGCCACCAGCCGACAGGGGGAAGGAGTCTATGGCTACACCTTC.

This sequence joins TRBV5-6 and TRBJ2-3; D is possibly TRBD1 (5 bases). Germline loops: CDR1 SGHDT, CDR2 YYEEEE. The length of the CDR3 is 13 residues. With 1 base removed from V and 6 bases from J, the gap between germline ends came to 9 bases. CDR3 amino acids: CASSLTGVDTQYF. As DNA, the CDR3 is TGTGCCAGCAGCTTGACAGGAGTCGATACGCAGTATTTT.

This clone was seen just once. The DNA for the CDR3 is TGCAGCGTGGAGACAGGGGGCCAAGAGACCCAGTACTTC. This gives the protein CSVETGGQETQYF. The chain links TRBV29-1 to TRBJ2-5; 9 bases match TRBD1. This CDR3 has 13 residues. J was trimmed by 1 base and V by 6 bases; bases with no gene match: 3. Germline lookup yields CDR1 SQVTM and CDR2 ANQGSEA.

Here the CDR3 reads CASSLLAGTNTGELFF. In DNA form, the CDR3 reads TGCGCCAGCAGCTTGTTAGCGGGGACAAACACCGGGGAGCTGTTTTTT. V gene TRBV5-1 combines with J gene TRBJ2-2; 8 bases map to TRBD2. The CDR3 has 16 amino acids. CDR1 is SGHRS and CDR2 is YFSETQ in the germline V gene. V trimming: 1 base; J trimming: 2 bases; junction bases outside the gene matches: 4. The full variable domain, rest sourced from reference TRBV5-1 and TRBJ2-2, is KAGVTQTPRYLIKTRGQQVTLSCSPISGHRSVSWYQQTPGQGLQFLFEYFSETQRNKGNFPGRFSGRQFSNSRSEMNVSTLELGDSALYLCASSLLAGTNTGELFFGEGSRLTVL.

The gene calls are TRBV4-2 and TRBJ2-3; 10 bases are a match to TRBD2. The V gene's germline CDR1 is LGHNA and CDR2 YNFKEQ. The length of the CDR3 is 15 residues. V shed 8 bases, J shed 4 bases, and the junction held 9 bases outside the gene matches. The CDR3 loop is CASGPERGGADTQYF. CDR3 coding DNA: TGTGCCAGCGGTCCGGAGCGGGGGGGCGCAGATACGCAGTATTTT.

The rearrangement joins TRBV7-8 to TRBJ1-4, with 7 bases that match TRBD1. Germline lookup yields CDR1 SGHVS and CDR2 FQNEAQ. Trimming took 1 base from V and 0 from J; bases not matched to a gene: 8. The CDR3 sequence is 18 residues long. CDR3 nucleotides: TGTGCCAGCAGCTTAGAGATCCTCGGGACAGCAACTAATGAAAAACTGTTTTTT. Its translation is CASSLEILGTATNEKLFF.

CDR3 DNA sequence: TGTGCCACCAGCAGAGGACAGCTCCACAATGAGCAGTTCTTC. This gives the protein CATSRGQLHNEQFF. The rearrangement uses TRBV15 and TRBJ2-1, with D possibly being TRBD1 (5 bases). Germline-derived CDR1 and CDR2 are LNHNV and YYDKDF (reference sequence). Trimming removed 1 base at V and 5 bases at J, with 9 bases between. The CDR3 has 14 residues. The full variable domain, its missing parts supplied by reference TRBV15 and TRBJ2-1, is DAMVIQNPRYQVTQFGKPVTLSCSQTLNHNVMYWYQQKSSQAPKLLFHYYDKDFNNEADTPDNFQSRRPNTSFCFLDIRSPGLGDTAMYLCATSRGQLHNEQFFGPGTRLTVL.

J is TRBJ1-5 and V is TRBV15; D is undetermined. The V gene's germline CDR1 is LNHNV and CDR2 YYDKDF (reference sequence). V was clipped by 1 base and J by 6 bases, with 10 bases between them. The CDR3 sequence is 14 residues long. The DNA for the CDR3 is TGTGCCACCAGCAGAGTTCAGGTGGCTCAGCCCCAGCATTTT. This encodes CATSRVQVAQPQHF.

The CDR3 DNA follows: TGTGCCAGCAGCCCCCAGGACAGGGGTCAAGAGACCCAGTACTTC. Translation gives CASSPQDRGQETQYF. The rearrangement joins TRBV9 to TRBJ2-5; 9 bases align to TRBD1. V trimming: 4 bases; J trimming: 2 bases; junction bases outside the gene matches: 6. This CDR3 is built from 15 residues. CDR1 is SGDLS, CDR2 YYNGEE, per germline.

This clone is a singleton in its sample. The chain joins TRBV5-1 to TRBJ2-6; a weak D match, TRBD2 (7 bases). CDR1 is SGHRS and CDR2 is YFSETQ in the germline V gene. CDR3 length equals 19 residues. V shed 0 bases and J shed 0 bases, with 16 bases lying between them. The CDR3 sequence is CASSLVGGPSSSGANVLTF. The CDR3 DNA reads TGCGCCAGCAGCTTGGTGGGGGGGCCTTCGAGCTCTGGGGCCAACGTCCTGACTTTC. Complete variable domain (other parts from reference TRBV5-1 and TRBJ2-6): KAGVTQTPRYLIKTRGQQVTLSCSPISGHRSVSWYQQTPGQGLQFLFEYFSETQRNKGNFPGRFSGRQFSNSRSEMNVSTLELGDSALYLCASSLVGGPSSSGANVLTFGAGSRLTVL.

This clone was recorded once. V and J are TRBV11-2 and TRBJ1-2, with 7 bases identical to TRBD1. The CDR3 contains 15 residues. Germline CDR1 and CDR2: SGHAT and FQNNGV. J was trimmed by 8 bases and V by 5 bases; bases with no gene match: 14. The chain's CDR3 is CASSPIRQGRKGYTF. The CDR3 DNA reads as TGTGCCAGCAGCCCTATTCGACAGGGTCGGAAGGGCTACACCTTC.

The CDR3 region is CASSASRDREFYGYTF. CDR3 bases: TGTGCCAGCAGCGCAAGCCGGGACAGGGAGTTCTATGGCTACACCTTC. The chain recombines TRBV9 with TRBJ1-2; 9 bases line up with TRBD1. The CDR3 runs to 16 residues. Per the germline V gene, CDR1 is SGDLS and CDR2 is YYNGEE. The V and J ends lost 3 bases and 4 bases, in that order; junction bases with no gene match: 10.

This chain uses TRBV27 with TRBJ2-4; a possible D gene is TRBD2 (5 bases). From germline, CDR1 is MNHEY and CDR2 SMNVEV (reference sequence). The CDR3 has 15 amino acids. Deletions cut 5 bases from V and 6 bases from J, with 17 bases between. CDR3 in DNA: TGTGCCAGCAGTCCTAGCCCGGCAGCCTTAAACATTCAGTACTTC. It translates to CASSPSPAALNIQYF.

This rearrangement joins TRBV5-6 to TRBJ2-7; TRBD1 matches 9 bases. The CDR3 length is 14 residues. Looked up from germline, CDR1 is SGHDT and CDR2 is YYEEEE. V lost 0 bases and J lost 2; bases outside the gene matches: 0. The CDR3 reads CASSLGTGAYEQYF. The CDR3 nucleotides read TGTGCCAGCAGCTTGGGGACAGGGGCCTACGAGCAGTACTTC.

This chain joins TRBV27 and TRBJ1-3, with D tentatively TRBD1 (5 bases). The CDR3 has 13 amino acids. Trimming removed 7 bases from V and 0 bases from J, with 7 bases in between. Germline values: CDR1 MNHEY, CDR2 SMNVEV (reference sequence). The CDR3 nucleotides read TGTGCCAGCATGGGGCACTCTGGAAACACCATATATTTT. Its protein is CASMGHSGNTIYF.

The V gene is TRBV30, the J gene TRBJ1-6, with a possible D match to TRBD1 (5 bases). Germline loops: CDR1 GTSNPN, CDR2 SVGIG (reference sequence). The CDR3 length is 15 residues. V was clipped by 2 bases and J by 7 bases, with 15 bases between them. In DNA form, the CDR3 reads TGTGCCTGGAGTACCCCCCAGGGCCTCAATTCACCCCTCCACTTT. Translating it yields CAWSTPQGLNSPLHF.

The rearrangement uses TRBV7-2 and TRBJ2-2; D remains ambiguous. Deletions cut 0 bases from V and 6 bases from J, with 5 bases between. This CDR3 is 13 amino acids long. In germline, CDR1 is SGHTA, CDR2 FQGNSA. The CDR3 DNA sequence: TGTGCCAGCAGCTTAGCAGCACCCGGGGAGCTGTTTTTT. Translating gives CASSLAAPGELFF.

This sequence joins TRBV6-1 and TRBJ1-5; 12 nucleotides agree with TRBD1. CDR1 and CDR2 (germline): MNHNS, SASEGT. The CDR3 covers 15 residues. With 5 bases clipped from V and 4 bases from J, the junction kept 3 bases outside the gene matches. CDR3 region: CASSLGQGANQPQHF. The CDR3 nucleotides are TGTGCCAGCAGTTTGGGACAGGGGGCAAATCAGCCCCAGCATTTT.